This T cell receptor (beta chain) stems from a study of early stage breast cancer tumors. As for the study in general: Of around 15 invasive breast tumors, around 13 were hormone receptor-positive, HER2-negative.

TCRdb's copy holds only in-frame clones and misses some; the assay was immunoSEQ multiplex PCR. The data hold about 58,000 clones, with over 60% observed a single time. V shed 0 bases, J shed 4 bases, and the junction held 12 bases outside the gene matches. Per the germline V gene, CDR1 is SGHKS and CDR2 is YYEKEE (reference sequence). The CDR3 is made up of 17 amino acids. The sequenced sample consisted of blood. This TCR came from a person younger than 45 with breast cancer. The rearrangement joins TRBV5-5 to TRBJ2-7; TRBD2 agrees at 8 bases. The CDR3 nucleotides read TGTGCCAGCAGCTTGGCTTGGTCTAGCGGGCCCCTTTACGAGCAGTACTTC. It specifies CASSLAWSSGPLYEQYF. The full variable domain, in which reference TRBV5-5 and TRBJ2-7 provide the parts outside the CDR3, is DAGVTQSPTHLIKTRGQQVTLRCSPISGHKSVSWYQQVLGQGPQFIFQYYEKEERGRGNFPDRFSARQFPNYSSELNVNALLLGDSALYLCASSLAWSSGPLYEQYFGPGTRLTVT.